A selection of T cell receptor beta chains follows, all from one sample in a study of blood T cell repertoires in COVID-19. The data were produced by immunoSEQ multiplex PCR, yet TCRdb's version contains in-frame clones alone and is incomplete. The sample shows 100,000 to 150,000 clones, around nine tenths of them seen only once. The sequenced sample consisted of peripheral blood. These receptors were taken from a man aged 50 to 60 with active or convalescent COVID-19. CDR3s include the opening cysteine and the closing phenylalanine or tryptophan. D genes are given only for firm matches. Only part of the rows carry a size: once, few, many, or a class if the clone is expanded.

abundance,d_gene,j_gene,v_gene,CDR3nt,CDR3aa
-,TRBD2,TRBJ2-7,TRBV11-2,TGTGCCAGCAGCAGTAGGGGTACTAGCGGGAGCGAGCAGTACTTC,CASSSRGTSGSEQYF
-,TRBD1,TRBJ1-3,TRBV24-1,TGTGCCACCAGTGAACGACAGGGGAACACCATATATTTT,CATSERQGNTIYF
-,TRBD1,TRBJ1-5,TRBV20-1,TGCAGTGCTAGTAAGGGGCGACAGGGGGTTGATCAGCCCCAGCATTTT,CSASKGRQGVDQPQHF
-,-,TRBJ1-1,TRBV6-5,TGTGCCAGCAGTCCGATCCGGAGGGGCACTGAAGCTTTCTTT,CASSPIRRGTEAFF
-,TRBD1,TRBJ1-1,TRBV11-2,TGTGCCAGCAGCTCATGGACAGGGGGTGGGTCTGAAGCTTTCTTT,CASSSWTGGGSEAFF
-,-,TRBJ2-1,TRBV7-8,TGTGCCAGCAGCCGTCTCCGCGGCCTGGGGCAGTTCTTC,CASSRLRGLGQFF
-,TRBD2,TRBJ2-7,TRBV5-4,TGTGCCAGCAGCAGGGGACTAGCGGGCCTTTCCCCCTACGAGCAGTACTTC,CASSRGLAGLSPYEQYF
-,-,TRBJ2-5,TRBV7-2,TGTGCCAGCAGCTTAGCGGGCAGCTCCAAGGAGACCCAGTACTTC,CASSLAGSSKETQYF
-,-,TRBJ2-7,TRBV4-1,TGCGCCAGCAGCCAAGCCGGCGGATCCTACGAGCAGTACTTC,CASSQAGGSYEQYF
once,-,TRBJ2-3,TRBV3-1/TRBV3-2,TGTGCCAGCAGCACACGGACAGGGAGGGCAGATACGCAGTATTTT,CASSTRTGRADTQYF
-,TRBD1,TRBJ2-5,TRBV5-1,TGCGCCAGCAGCTTGGCACAGGGGCAAACCCAAGAGACCCAGTACTTC,CASSLAQGQTQETQYF
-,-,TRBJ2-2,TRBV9,TGTGCCAGCAGCCAGCTGGCAGGGGCGGCCGGGGAGCTGTTTTTT,CASSQLAGAAGELFF
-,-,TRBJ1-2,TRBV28,TGTGCCAGTCGGTCCCCAGGGTTCTATGGCTACACCTTC,CASRSPGFYGYTF
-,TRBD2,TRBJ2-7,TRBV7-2,TGTGCCAGCAGCTTACTAGCGGGGGGGCGAAGCGAGCAGTACTTC,CASSLLAGGRSEQYF
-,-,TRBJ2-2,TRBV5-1,TGCGCCAGCAGTACGAATCCGGGCACCGGGGAGCTGTTTTTT,CASSTNPGTGELFF
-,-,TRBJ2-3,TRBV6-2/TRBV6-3,TGTGCCAGCAGTCAATCAGCTAGCTTGTGGGCAGATACGCAGTATTTT,CASSQSASLWADTQYF
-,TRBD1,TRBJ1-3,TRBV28,TGTGCCAGCAGTTTGTCAGCCCAGGGGGGCGGAAACACCATATATTTT,CASSLSAQGGGNTIYF
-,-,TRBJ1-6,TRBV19,TGTGCCAGTAGTGATCAGGGTTCGTCCTATAATTCACCCCTCCACTTT,CASSDQGSSYNSPLHF
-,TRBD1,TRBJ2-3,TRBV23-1,TGCGCCAGCAGTCAATATACCCGGACAGGGATACTCACAGATACGCAGTATTTT,CASSQYTRTGILTDTQYF
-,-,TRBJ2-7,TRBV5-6,TGTGCCAGCAGCCCGTCCGGATCAGGATCTATCTACGAGCAGTACTTC,CASSPSGSGSIYEQYF
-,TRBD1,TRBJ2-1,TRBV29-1,TGCAGCGTTGATAGCCCAGGGGGCAATGAGCAGTTCTTC,CSVDSPGGNEQFF
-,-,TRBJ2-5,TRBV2,TGTGCCAGCAGAGTGTCTCAACTCCCGGTGGAGACCCAGTACTTC,CASRVSQLPVETQYF